These 9 T cell receptor beta chains originate from one sample sequenced in a study of T cell responses to AZD1222 COVID-19 vaccine. Produced via immunoSEQ multiplex PCR; TCRdb's table is partial and in-frame only. The sample shows 110,000 to 150,000 clones, approximately 90% of them seen only once. Sequenced material: peripheral blood, taken on day 0 of AZD1222 vaccination. The receptor set was obtained from an adult in good health.

This CDR3 reads CASSLRLAGRPTSTDTQYF. The CDR3 DNA follows: TGTGCCAGCAGCTTGAGACTAGCGGGTCGCCCGACTAGCACAGATACGCAGTATTTT. The gene calls are TRBV7-2 and TRBJ2-3; TRBD2 agrees at 10 bases. The germline gives CDR1 SGHTA, CDR2 FQGNSA. V shed 3 bases and J 0 bases; nucleotides not matched to a gene: 12. The CDR3 has 19 residues. Complete variable domain (other parts from reference TRBV7-2 and TRBJ2-3): GAGVSQSPSNKVTEKGKDVELRCDPISGHTALYWYRQSLGQGLEFLIYFQGNSAPDKSGLPSDRFSAERTGGSVSTLTIQRTQQEDSAVYLCASSLRLAGRPTSTDTQYFGPGTRLTVL.

V usage is TRBV27 and J usage is TRBJ2-7, with 8 bases fitting TRBD1. From germline, CDR1 is MNHEY and CDR2 SMNVEV (reference sequence). J was trimmed by 7 bases and V by 6 bases; bases with no gene match: 20. CDR3 length equals 17 residues. The CDR3: CASSSRERTGWLREQYF. The CDR3 region has the DNA TGTGCCAGCAGCTCTCGCGAGAGGACAGGGTGGTTGCGAGAGCAGTACTTC.

The rearrangement joins TRBV19 to TRBJ1-4; D is unresolved. This CDR3 is built from 13 residues. V lost 6 bases to trimming and J lost 3 bases, with 8 bases between them. Germline V gene lookup returns CDR1 LNHDA and CDR2 SQIVND (reference sequence). CDR3 in amino acids: CASRGSPNEKLFF. Here the CDR3 DNA reads TGTGCCAGTAGAGGCAGCCCTAATGAAAAACTGTTTTTT. Based on the CDR3 plus reference TRBV19 and TRBJ1-4, the full variable domain is DGGITQSPKYLFRKEGQNVTLSCEQNLNHDAMYWYRQDPGQGLRLIYYSQIVNDFQKGDIAEGYSVSREKKESFPLTVTSAQKNPTAFYLCASRGSPNEKLFFGSGTQLSVL.

The gene calls are TRBV11-2 and TRBJ1-6; a possible D gene is TRBD1 (5 bases). CDR1 and CDR2 from the germline V gene are SGHAT and FQNNGV. Trimming cost V 4 bases and J 7 bases, with 17 bases left between them. CDR3 length equals 16 residues. The CDR3 nucleotides are TGTGCCAGCAGCTCATTCCAGGGAAAAGAGAATTCACCCCTCCACTTT. Translated: CASSSFQGKENSPLHF.

The J gene is TRBJ2-1, the V gene TRBV3-1 (or the pseudogene TRBV3-2); 8 positions match TRBD2. J gave up 3 bases and V 1 base, and 5 bases lay outside the gene matches. The CDR3 extends over 16 amino acids. Germline assignment: CDR1 LGHDT and CDR2 YNNKEL (reference sequence). The DNA of the CDR3 is TGTGCCAGCAGCCAAGCCTTAGCGGGGATCTACAATGAGCAGTTCTTC. It encodes CASSQALAGIYNEQFF.

The CDR3 spells CATSRVASGGWDEQFF. The CDR3 DNA follows: TGTGCCACCAGCAGGGTTGCGAGCGGGGGATGGGATGAGCAGTTCTTC. This chain uses TRBV15 with TRBJ2-1; 8 bases map to TRBD2. The germline CDR1 and CDR2 sequences are LNHNV and YYDKDF (reference sequence). The V gene end was trimmed by 3 bases and the J gene end by 8 bases; junction bases not matched to a gene: 12. The CDR3 runs to 16 residues.

This clone was picked up one time. The chain employs TRBV19 and TRBJ1-4; the D gene is possibly TRBD1 (5 bases). V lost 7 bases and J lost 6, with 15 bases in between. Germline CDR1 reads LNHDA; CDR2 reads SQIVND (reference sequence). This CDR3 is 14 amino acids long. CDR3 coding DNA: TGTGCCAGTAAAGGGGCAGGGACGGATGAAAAACTGTTTTTT. Translation gives CASKGAGTDEKLFF.

The chain combines TRBV6-5 with TRBJ2-5; 8 bases fit TRBD1. Per germline, CDR1 MNHEY and CDR2 SVGAGI. V was pared by 1 base and J by 4 bases, with 8 bases of the junction left unmatched. The CDR3 has 16 residues. This chain's CDR3 is CASSYLAPGTGETQYF. In DNA form, the CDR3 reads TGTGCCAGCAGTTACTTAGCCCCCGGGACAGGAGAGACCCAGTACTTC.

This clone was detected only once. CDR3 coding DNA: TGTGCCAGCAGTCGACGGGTTCTTCTCTACGAGCAGTACTTC. Protein product: CASSRRVLLYEQYF. The rearrangement joins TRBV25-1 to TRBJ2-7; D gene unclear. The germline gives CDR1 MGHDK, CDR2 SYGVNS. The germline V and J ends were trimmed by 5 bases and 3 bases, with 14 bases remaining between them. The CDR3 has 14 amino acids.